The 26 T cell receptor beta chains below come from one sample, sequenced in a study of blood T cell repertoires in COVID-19. Method: immunoSEQ multiplex PCR; TCRdb's copy keeps in-frame clones and lacks some. Among some 140,000 clones listed, roughly 80% were seen once. The sample consisted of peripheral blood. The receptors come from a woman aged 70 to 79 with COVID-19, enrolled during active disease.

V is TRBV18 and J is TRBJ2-7; 13 bases agree with TRBD2. V was clipped by 6 bases and J by 2 bases; unmatched bases: 13. The CDR3 consists of 18 residues. Germline V lookup: CDR1 KGHSH, CDR2 LQKENI. The CDR3 region is CASSRSLGLAGFAYEQYF. CDR3 nucleotide sequence: TGTGCCAGCTCTCGGTCCCTGGGACTAGCGGGGTTTGCCTACGAGCAGTACTTC.

In DNA, the CDR3 is TGTGCCAGCAGCCGGGGAGGTACTCTGCAGTATTTT. This gives the protein CASSRGGTLQYF. This chain joins TRBV7-2 and TRBJ2-3, with D possibly matching TRBD2 (6 bases). The CDR3 length is 12 residues. The V gene lost 5 bases and the J gene lost 11 bases, with 14 bases spanning the gap. Germline CDR1 reads SGHTA; CDR2 reads FQGNSA.

The genes are TRBV20-1 and TRBJ2-1; D uncertain. Germline values: CDR1 DFQATT, CDR2 SNEGSKA (reference sequence). The CDR3 sequence is 14 residues long. Trimming removed 3 bases from V and 2 bases from J, with 11 bases in between. CDR3 residues: CSASSSLAYNEQFF. In DNA, the CDR3 is TGCAGTGCTAGTAGCTCCCTAGCCTACAATGAGCAGTTCTTC.

A few counts support this clone. The chain is built from TRBV9 and TRBJ2-5, with TRBD1 identical over 10 bases. The V segment lost 3 bases and the J segment 4 bases; nucleotides outside the gene matches: 6. The CDR3 consists of 15 residues. CDR1 and CDR2 (germline): SGDLS, YYNGEE. The CDR3 sequence is CASSAGTGAVETQYF. CDR3 in DNA: TGTGCCAGCAGCGCCGGGACAGGGGCCGTAGAGACCCAGTACTTC.

This clone has a handful of counts. This chain connects TRBV11-2 to TRBJ2-2; D may be TRBD2 (6 bases). The CDR3 has 15 amino acids. The germline gives CDR1 SGHAT, CDR2 FQNNGV. V gave up 0 bases and J gave up 2 bases, with 7 bases separating them. Here the CDR3 DNA reads TGTGCCAGCAGCTTAGAAGGGACTAACACCGGGGAGCTGTTTTTT. Translating it yields CASSLEGTNTGELFF.

The chain employs TRBV24-1 and TRBJ2-1; 9 bases are shared with TRBD2. The length of the CDR3 is 17 residues. Germline assignment: CDR1 KGHDR and CDR2 SFDVKD. The V segment lost 4 bases and the J segment 7 bases; nucleotides outside the gene matches: 13. CDR3 in DNA: TGTGCCACCAGTGACCCCACCCCTAGCGGGGAACGGAATGAGCAGTTCTTC. Amino acid sequence: CATSDPTPSGERNEQFF.

The rearrangement uses TRBV7-3 and TRBJ2-3; the D gene is possibly TRBD1 (5 bases). The germline gives CDR1 SGHTA, CDR2 FQGTGA. The CDR3 has 15 amino acids. The V end lost 4 bases, the J end lost 3 bases, and 14 bases lay between the germline ends. The CDR3 is CASSSGGAGTDTQYF. The CDR3 region has the DNA TGTGCCAGCAGCTCCGGTGGGGCCGGGACAGATACGCAGTATTTT.

The J gene is TRBJ2-7, the V gene TRBV9; D possibly corresponds to TRBD1 (5 bases). V lost 2 bases and J lost 5, with 14 bases in between. Germline CDR1 reads SGDLS; CDR2 reads YYNGEE. The CDR3 length is 14 residues. This CDR3 reads CASSVDRGGDEQYF. The DNA for the CDR3 is TGTGCCAGCAGCGTCGATAGGGGTGGGGACGAGCAGTACTTC. The full variable domain, with the rest looked up from reference TRBV9 and TRBJ2-7, is DSGVTQTPKHLITATGQRVTLRCSPRSGDLSVYWYQQSLDQGLQFLIQYYNGEERAKGNILERFSAQQFPDLHSELNLSSLELGDSALYFCASSVDRGGDEQYFGPGTRLTVT.

The gene calls are TRBV5-4 and TRBJ2-1, with D possibly being TRBD2 (7 bases). With 10 bases removed from V and 0 bases from J, the gap between germline ends came to 23 bases. CDR3 length: 17 amino acids. From germline, CDR1 is SGHNT and CDR2 YYREEE (reference sequence). Written as DNA, the CDR3 is TGTGCCGTCGGGGGCCTGGGGGGGGCCACCTCCTACAATGAGCAGTTCTTC. Translating gives CAVGGLGGATSYNEQFF.

The V call is TRBV6-6, the J call TRBJ2-7, with 10 bases identical to TRBD1. V trimming: 4 bases; J trimming: 5 bases; junction bases outside the gene matches: 5. Germline loops: CDR1 MNHNY, CDR2 SVGAGI (reference sequence). The CDR3 contains 14 residues. The CDR3 loop reads CASSSTGGYDEQYF. In DNA form, the CDR3 reads TGTGCCAGCAGTTCGACAGGGGGCTACGACGAGCAGTACTTC.

The V call is TRBV5-5, the J call TRBJ1-5, with 9 bases aligning to TRBD1. The germline V gene encodes CDR1 SGHKS and CDR2 YYEKEE (reference sequence). CDR3 length: 15 amino acids. V gave up 7 bases and J gave up 6 bases; unmatched junction bases: 11. Here the CDR3 reads CASGREGQGAQPQHF. For the CDR3, the DNA is TGTGCCAGCGGAAGGGAGGGACAGGGTGCTCAGCCCCAGCATTTT.

The count of this clone is one. The rearrangement uses TRBV7-2 and TRBJ2-1; 8 bases match TRBD2. The V gene's germline CDR1 is SGHTA and CDR2 FQGNSA. V shed 2 bases and J 1 base; nucleotides not matched to a gene: 4. The CDR3 spans 16 residues. This CDR3 reads CASSLYRGGSYNEQFF. CDR3 coding DNA: TGTGCCAGCAGCTTATACCGGGGGGGGTCCTACAATGAGCAGTTCTTC.

The rearrangement links TRBV30 to TRBJ1-1, with D tentatively TRBD1 (6 bases). Trimming took 3 bases from V and 1 from J, leaving 12 bases between them. The length of the CDR3 is 14 residues. Germline CDR1 reads GTSNPN; CDR2 reads SVGIG (reference sequence). In DNA form, the CDR3 reads TGTGCCTGGAGAGTTGCGGGGGCGAACACTGAAGCTTTCTTT. As protein: CAWRVAGANTEAFF.

The chain carries TRBV7-9 and TRBJ1-5; D gene ambiguous. V gave up 1 base and J gave up 3 bases, with 13 bases separating them. Germline-derived CDR1 and CDR2 are SEHNR and FQNEAQ (reference sequence). The length of the CDR3 is 16 residues. CDR3 region: CASSLGFREDNQPQHF. The CDR3 DNA follows: TGTGCCAGCAGCTTAGGCTTCCGGGAAGACAATCAGCCCCAGCATTTT.

The chain carries TRBV7-9 and TRBJ1-3, with D perhaps matching TRBD1 (6 bases). The CDR3 sequence is 14 residues long. V gave up 5 bases and J gave up 2 bases, with 10 bases separating them. Germline values: CDR1 SEHNR, CDR2 FQNEAQ (reference sequence). The CDR3 spells CASSERTAGNTIYF. CDR3 in DNA: TGTGCCAGCAGCGAAAGGACAGCTGGAAACACCATATATTTT.

In its sample, this clone was seen a few times. The chain carries TRBV28 and TRBJ1-2; TRBD1 matches 8 bases. V was clipped by 3 bases and J by 4 bases; unmatched bases: 4. Germline CDR1 MDHEN, CDR2 SYDVKM. This CDR3 spans 14 amino acids. CDR3 nucleotide sequence: TGTGCCAGCAGTTTGGGACAGGCCTTCTATGGCTACACCTTC. This codes for CASSLGQAFYGYTF.

The chain carries TRBV7-9 and TRBJ2-1; D gene unclear. CDR3 length equals 14 residues. V was cut by 1 base and J by 9 bases, with 13 bases left in between. Per germline, CDR1 SEHNR and CDR2 FQNEAQ (reference sequence). The CDR3 DNA reads as TGTGCCAGCAGCTTAGGTGTAGTACTTTCTGAGCAGTTCTTC. It codes for CASSLGVVLSEQFF. Looking up the rest from reference TRBV7-9 and TRBJ2-1 gives the full variable domain: DTGVSQNPRHKITKRGQNVTFRCDPISEHNRLYWYRQTLGQGPEFLTYFQNEAQLEKSRLLSDRFSAERPKGSFSTLEIQRTEQGDSAMYLCASSLGVVLSEQFFGPGTRLTVL.

V gene TRBV19 combines with J gene TRBJ1-2; 9 bases are a match to TRBD1. Germline CDR1 reads LNHDA; CDR2 reads SQIVND (reference sequence). The CDR3 sequence is 14 residues long. V lost 7 bases and J lost 2; bases outside the gene matches: 5. The CDR3 coding sequence is TGTGCCAGTAAACAGGGGGCGTCAAACTATGGCTACACCTTC. Amino acid sequence: CASKQGASNYGYTF.

This clone was seen just once. This chain joins TRBV30 and TRBJ2-3, with D maybe TRBD2 (6 bases). The CDR3 is made up of 13 amino acids. Looked up from germline, CDR1 is GTSNPN and CDR2 is SVGIG (reference sequence). V lost 0 bases and J lost 6, with 10 bases in between. CDR3: CAWSVPRGDTQYF. The CDR3 region has the DNA TGTGCCTGGAGTGTACCCCGGGGGGATACGCAGTATTTT.

The chain is built from TRBV5-1 and TRBJ2-2; 7 nucleotides align to TRBD1. The junction had 1 base not matched to a gene; V was cut back by 2 bases and J by 0 bases. This CDR3 region has 15 residues. CDR1 and CDR2 from the germline V gene are SGHRS and YFSETQ. The CDR3 spells CASSFTGANTGELFF. The CDR3 DNA is TGCGCCAGCAGCTTTACAGGGGCGAACACCGGGGAGCTGTTTTTT.

The chain joins TRBV5-6 to TRBJ2-7, with 9 bases aligning to TRBD1. CDR3 length: 13 amino acids. The V segment lost 8 bases and the J segment 4 bases; nucleotides outside the gene matches: 7. Per the germline V gene, CDR1 is SGHDT and CDR2 is YYEEEE. The CDR3 reads CASAGTGRYEQYF. CDR3 sequence (DNA): TGTGCCAGTGCCGGGACAGGGAGGTACGAGCAGTACTTC.

J is TRBJ1-2 and V is TRBV6-1, with TRBD1 matching over 7 bases. The CDR3 has 16 amino acids. Germline CDR1 MNHNS, CDR2 SASEGT. V lost 4 bases to trimming and J lost 1 base; unmatched junction nucleotides: 9. In DNA, the CDR3 is TGTGCCAGCAGTGCGCGCGGGACAGACCGTAACTATGGCTACACCTTC. As protein: CASSARGTDRNYGYTF.

This chain links TRBV19 with TRBJ1-6, with D maybe TRBD1 (5 bases). This CDR3 is built from 14 residues. Germline V CDR1 and CDR2: LNHDA, SQIVND (reference sequence). V was cut by 8 bases and J by 6 bases, with 14 bases left in between. This CDR3 is CASGPGLFNSPLHF. Written as DNA, the CDR3 is TGTGCCAGTGGGCCGGGACTGTTTAATTCACCCCTCCACTTT.

The V and J genes are TRBV9 and TRBJ2-6; 10 bases match TRBD1. This CDR3 is 16 amino acids long. Germline V gives CDR1 SGDLS, CDR2 YYNGEE. V shed 8 bases, J shed 4 bases, and the junction held 9 bases outside the gene matches. This CDR3 is CASRTGGNTGANVLTF. Written as DNA, the CDR3 is TGTGCCAGTCGGACAGGGGGAAATACGGGGGCCAACGTCCTGACTTTC.

The rearrangement joins TRBV7-8 to TRBJ2-7, with no clear D. V gave up 1 base and J gave up 3 bases, with 7 bases separating them. The length of the CDR3 is 13 residues. The germline CDR1 and CDR2 sequences are SGHVS and FQNEAQ. The CDR3 spells CASSLGHLYEQYF. The CDR3, as DNA: TGTGCCAGCAGCTTAGGGCATCTCTACGAGCAGTACTTC.

This clone was seen once. The CDR3 sequence is CASSSGLARTGELFF. DNA for the CDR3: TGTGCCAGCAGCTCGGGACTAGCGAGAACCGGGGAGCTGTTTTTT. The genes are TRBV11-2 and TRBJ2-2; 10 bases agree with TRBD2. Germline V lookup: CDR1 SGHAT, CDR2 FQNNGV. The CDR3 runs to 15 residues. Trimming cost V 4 bases and J 5 bases; bases outside gene matches: 4.